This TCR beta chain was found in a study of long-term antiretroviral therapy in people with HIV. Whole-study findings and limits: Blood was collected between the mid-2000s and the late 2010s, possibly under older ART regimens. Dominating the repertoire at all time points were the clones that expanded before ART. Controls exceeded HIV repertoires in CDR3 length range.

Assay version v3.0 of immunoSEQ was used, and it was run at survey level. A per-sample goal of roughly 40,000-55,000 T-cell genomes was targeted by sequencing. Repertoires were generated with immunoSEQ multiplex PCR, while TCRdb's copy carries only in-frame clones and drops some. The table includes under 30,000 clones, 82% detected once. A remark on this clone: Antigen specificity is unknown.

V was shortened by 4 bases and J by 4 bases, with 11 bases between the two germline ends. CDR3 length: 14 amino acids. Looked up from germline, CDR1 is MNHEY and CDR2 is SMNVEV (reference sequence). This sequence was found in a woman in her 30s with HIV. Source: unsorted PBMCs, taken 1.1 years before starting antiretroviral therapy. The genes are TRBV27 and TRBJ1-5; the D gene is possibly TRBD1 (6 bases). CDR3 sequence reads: CASSYGQQNQPQHF. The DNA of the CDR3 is TGTGCCAGCAGTTACGGACAGCAGAATCAGCCCCAGCATTTT.